This T cell receptor beta chain was retrieved from a study of T cells in localized non-small cell lung cancer. Whole-study results and caveats: Exceeding tumor, uninvolved adjacent lung had the highest T cell clonality. Longer overall survival accompanied higher blood T cell density.

Produced via immunoSEQ multiplex PCR; TCRdb's table is partial and in-frame only. The repertoire includes about 48,000 clones, around 77% of them detected once, and about 15% sits in the top ten. With 5 bases removed from V and 0 bases from J, the gap between germline ends came to 13 bases. The CDR3 contains 16 residues. Germline V gene data show CDR1 as MNHEY and CDR2 as SMNVEV (reference sequence). Of note for this clone: Its target is unknown.

The origin of this receptor is a man aged 35 to 70 with stage I squamous cell lung carcinoma. The material was peripheral blood, obtained before any cancer treatment. V usage is TRBV27 and J usage is TRBJ1-4, with D maybe TRBD1 (6 bases). The CDR3, as DNA: TGTGCCAGCAGTCCAACAGGGCGGACAACTAATGAAAAACTGTTTTTT. This sequence encodes CASSPTGRTTNEKLFF.